What follows is one TCR beta chain and its context. Its target is unknown. One junction end disagrees with the germline gene, perhaps due to a read error. The data were taken from a study of T cell responses to AZD1222 COVID-19 vaccine. The CDR3 sequence is 15 residues long. In germline, CDR1 is SSHAT, CDR2 FNYEAQ (reference sequence). Measured with immunoSEQ multiplex PCR; TCRdb has only the in-frame clones, and not every one. The data hold some 130,000 clones, with approximately 92% observed a single time. Analysis merged second doses at about 4 or about 12 weeks. General study results and limits: Spike-specific TCR breadth rose after two AZD1222 doses, and depth rose as well. The CD4 TCRs associated with vaccination extended across spike and predominated at 160-218 and 743-854.

Source: peripheral blood, taken 28 days after the second AZD1222 dose. The chain couples TRBV7-7 to TRBJ2-5; 7 bases align to TRBD2. The TCR comes from an adult who received the AZD1222 COVID-19 vaccine. DNA for the CDR3: TGTGCTAGCACCCCTGGCGGGGGTTACCAAGAGACCCAGTACTTC. Its protein product is CASTPGGGYQETQYF. Drawing the rest from reference TRBV7-7 and TRBJ2-5, the complete variable domain is GAGVSQSPRYKVTKRGQDVTLRCDPISSHATLYWYQQALGQGPEFLTYFNYEAQPDKSGLPSDRFSAERPEGSISTLTIQRTEQRDSAMYRCASTPGGGYQETQYFGPGTRLLVL.